This TCR beta chain was sequenced for a study of T cell responses to AZD1222 COVID-19 vaccine (dated by TCRdb to the early 2020s). Broadly, across the study: AZD1222 recipients with second doses at about 4 weeks or about 12 weeks were pooled, because spike-specific TCR depth and breadth did not differ between schedules. A total of 233 trial participants underwent TCR sequencing, of whom 207 had received two doses of AZD1222 and about 26 had received two doses of the MenACWY control vaccine. Trial participants were enrolled into age subgroups of 18-55, 56-69 and 70-plus years, which contained about 150, 28 and 57 TCR-sequenced participants, respectively. General conclusions and limits of the study: CD4 TCRs associated with the vaccine covered the entire spike protein, and the dominant responses were in regions 160-218 and 743-854. After two AZD1222 doses, spike-specific TCR breadth and depth were significantly higher than at day 0 and than in MenACWY recipients. The 56-69-year group was small, and its depth increase did not reach significance, likely because of low power. Participants were mostly white British and included more females than males, and it was suggested by the authors that clonal diversity may have been underestimated. Because no day 14 peak-response samples were available, the repertoires could be characterized only after the peak T cell response. Only five to seven AZD1222 recipients were SARS-CoV-2 seropositive at baseline, limiting conclusions about previously exposed vaccinees. Nearly half of unique spike-specific TCRs reportedly recognized epitopes outside regions mutated in the B.1.351 and B.1.1.7 variants.

According to the study, the label for this sample's time point signals: baseline before first vaccination. Vaccinee samples came from UK trials COV001 and COV002, including a single-blind randomized controlled phase 2/3 trial of AZD1222 (ChAdOx1 nCoV-19) in healthy adults. Trial participant PBMC samples were collected at day 0 and day 28 after the second dose for TCRbeta chain sequencing. Its CDR3 holds 16 amino acids, cysteine through phenylalanine. Solely the CDR3 DNA is kept, with 48 bases framed from the first base. For CDR1 and CDR2, the germline V gene lists KGHDR and SFDVKD. After removal of 3 bases from V and 2 bases from J, the junction retains 3 bases not matched to a gene. About this clone itself: Its target antigen remains unknown. No base-level quality is on record; no much larger clone is a single base apart.

The CDR3 regions of human TCRbeta chains were subjected to immunosequencing. In the paper's pipeline: TCRs in the repertoires were compared against a reference library of SARS-CoV-2-specific TCRs that had been generated with the MIRA antigen-specificity platform. Breadth was defined as the fraction of unique TCRs that were SARS-CoV-2-associated, and depth was defined as the fraction of total T cells that were SARS-CoV-2-associated. Using the MIRA data, each spike-specific TCR was mapped to the spike region that the TCR reacts to and placed in a CD4 or CD8 class. Log10-transformed breadth and depth values were compared by one-way ANOVA with Sidak's multiple comparisons tests. Entries here come from immuneACCESS through TCRdb and include only in-frame sequences with V and J called. Some clones fail to appear in such tables; in the studies checked, an unresolved V gene covers under half of the shortfall, and the cause of the remainder is unknown. V, J and clone size were drawn from that table, and D and trimming were deduced from the DNA. A total of 180,000 or so clones appear in this sample, 85% to 90% of them only once. The leading ten clones occupy about 8% of the sample.

The sequence is built from TRBV24-1 and TRBJ2-2, with 9 bases aligning to TRBD1. The sequence was collected from an adult in good health. Material: peripheral blood, obtained on day 0 of AZD1222 vaccination. CDR3 protein: CATSDTGQGNTGELFF. In nucleotides, the sequence is TGTGCCACCAGTGATACGGGACAGGGCAACACCGGGGAGCTGTTTTTT.